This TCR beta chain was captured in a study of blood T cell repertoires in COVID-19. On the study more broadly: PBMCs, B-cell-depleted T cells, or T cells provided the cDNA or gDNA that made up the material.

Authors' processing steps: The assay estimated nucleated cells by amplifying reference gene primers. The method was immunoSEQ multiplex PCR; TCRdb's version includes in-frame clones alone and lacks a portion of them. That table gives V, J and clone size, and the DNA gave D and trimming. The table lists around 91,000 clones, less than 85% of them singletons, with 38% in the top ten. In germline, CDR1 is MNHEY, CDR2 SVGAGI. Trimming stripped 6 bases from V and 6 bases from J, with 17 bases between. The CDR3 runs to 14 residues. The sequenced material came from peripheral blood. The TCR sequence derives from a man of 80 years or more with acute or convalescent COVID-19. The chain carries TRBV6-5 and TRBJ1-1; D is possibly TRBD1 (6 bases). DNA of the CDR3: TGTGCCAGCAGCCAAGGGACAACGGCTGCTGAAGCTTTCTTT. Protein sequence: CASSQGTTAAEAFF.